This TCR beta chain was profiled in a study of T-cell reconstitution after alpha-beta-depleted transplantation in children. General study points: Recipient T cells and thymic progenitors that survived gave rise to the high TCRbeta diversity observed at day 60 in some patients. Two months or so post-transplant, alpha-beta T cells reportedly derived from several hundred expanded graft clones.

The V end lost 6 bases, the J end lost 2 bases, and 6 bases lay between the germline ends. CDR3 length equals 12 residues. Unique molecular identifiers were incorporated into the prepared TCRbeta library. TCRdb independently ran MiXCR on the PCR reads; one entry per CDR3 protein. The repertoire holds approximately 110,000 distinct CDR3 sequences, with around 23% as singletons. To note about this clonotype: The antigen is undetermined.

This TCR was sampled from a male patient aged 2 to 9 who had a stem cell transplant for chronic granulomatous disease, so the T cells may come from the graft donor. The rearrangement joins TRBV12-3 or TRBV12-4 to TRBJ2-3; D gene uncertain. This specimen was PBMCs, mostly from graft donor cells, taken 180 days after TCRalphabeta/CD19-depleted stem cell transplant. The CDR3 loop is CASSEPTDTQYF. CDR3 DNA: TGTGCCAGCAGCGAGCCCACAGATACGCAGTATTTT.